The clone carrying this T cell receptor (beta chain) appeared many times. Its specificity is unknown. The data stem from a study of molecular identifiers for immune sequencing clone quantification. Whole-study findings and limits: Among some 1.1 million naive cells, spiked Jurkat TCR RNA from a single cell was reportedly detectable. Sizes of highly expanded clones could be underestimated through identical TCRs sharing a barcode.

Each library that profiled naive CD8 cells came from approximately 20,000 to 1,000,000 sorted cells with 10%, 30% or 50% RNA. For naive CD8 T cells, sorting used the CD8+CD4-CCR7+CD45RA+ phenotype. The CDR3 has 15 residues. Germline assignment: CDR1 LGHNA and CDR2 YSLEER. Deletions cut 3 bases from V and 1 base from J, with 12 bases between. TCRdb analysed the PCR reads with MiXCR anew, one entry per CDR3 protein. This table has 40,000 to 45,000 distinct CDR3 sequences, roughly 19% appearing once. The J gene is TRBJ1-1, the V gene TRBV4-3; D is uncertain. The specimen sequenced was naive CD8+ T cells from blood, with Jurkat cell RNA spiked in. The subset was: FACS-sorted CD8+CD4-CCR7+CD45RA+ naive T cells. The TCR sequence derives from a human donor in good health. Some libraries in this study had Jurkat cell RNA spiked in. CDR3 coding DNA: TGCGCCAGCAGCCAGGATCAGGTAACGAACACTGAAGCTTTCTTT. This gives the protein CASSQDQVTNTEAFF.